This entry lists 20 T cell receptor beta chains sequenced from one sample in a study of monozygotic twins with inflammatory bowel disease. TCRdb re-called the 5' RACE reads and catalogs CDR3 proteins one per entry, DNA excluded. The table lists about 210,000 distinct CDR3 sequences. The sample taken for sequencing was blood. The source of these receptors is a human donor with ulcerative colitis or Crohn's disease, or a healthy co-twin of an affected twin (not recorded which).

J is TRBJ2-7 and V is TRBV12-3 or TRBV12-4. This CDR3 spans 13 amino acids. CDR3 sequence reads: CASSLEVAAEQYF.

V gene TRBV5-4 combines with J gene TRBJ2-7; the TRBD1 assignment by TCRdb is unverifiable without DNA. CDR3 length: 15 residues. CDR1 is SGHNT, CDR2 YYREEE, per germline (reference sequence). The chain's CDR3 is CASSLRTGIPYEQYF. Full variable domain (missing parts from reference TRBV5-4 and TRBJ2-7): ETGVTQSPTHLIKTRGQQVTLRCSSQSGHNTVSWYQQALGQGPQFIFQYYREEENGRGNFPPRFSGLQFPNYSSELNVNALELDDSALYLCASSLRTGIPYEQYFGPGTRLTVT.

This chain uses TRBV13 with TRBJ2-1; TCRdb selects TRBD2, and the lack of DNA leaves this call unchecked. This CDR3 is 13 amino acids long. The germline V gene has CDR1 PRHDT and CDR2 FYEKMQ (reference sequence). CDR3 loop: CASSPTDWKEQFF.

The V and J genes are TRBV28 and TRBJ2-3. CDR3 length equals 12 residues. CDR1 and CDR2 from the germline V gene are MDHEN and SYDVKM. CDR3 protein: CASGVYTDTQYF.

This chain uses TRBV5-1 with TRBJ1-1; TCRdb selects TRBD1, and the lack of DNA leaves this call unchecked. CDR3 length: 16 residues. CDR1 SGHRS and CDR2 YFSETQ come from the germline V gene. The chain's CDR3 is CASSLNPATIGTEAFF.

The chain employs TRBV12-3 or TRBV12-4 and TRBJ2-3; lacking DNA, the TRBD1 call made by TCRdb goes unchecked. The length of the CDR3 is 16 residues. CDR3 sequence: CASSLGQGPGTDTQYF.

The chain carries TRBV27 and TRBJ2-1; TCRdb's D call of TRBD2 is untestable without DNA. There are 16 residues in the CDR3. CDR1 and CDR2 from the germline V gene are MNHEY and SMNVEV (reference sequence). CDR3 loop: CASKLIAGTGNNEQFF.

CDR3: CASSSAGSSSYNEQFF. The chain employs TRBV6-5 and TRBJ2-1; the TCRdb D gene call, TRBD2, has no DNA to confirm it. The CDR3 has 16 residues. Germline CDR1 reads MNHEY; CDR2 reads SVGAGI.

The CDR3 region is CASSLLAGGSNTGELFF. The rearrangement joins TRBV5-1 to TRBJ2-2; TCRdb proposes TRBD2, but this gene call is untestable without DNA. The length of the CDR3 is 17 residues. Germline loops: CDR1 SGHRS, CDR2 YFSETQ. Full variable domain (remainder filled in from reference TRBV5-1 and TRBJ2-2): KAGVTQTPRYLIKTRGQQVTLSCSPISGHRSVSWYQQTPGQGLQFLFEYFSETQRNKGNFPGRFSGRQFSNSRSEMNVSTLELGDSALYLCASSLLAGGSNTGELFFGEGSRLTVL.

The chain combines TRBV20-1 with TRBJ2-5; the TRBD2 assignment by TCRdb is unverifiable without DNA. The CDR3 is 14 residues long. The germline gives CDR1 DFQATT, CDR2 SNEGSKA (reference sequence). CDR3 region: CSAKREGPLGSQYF.

The rearrangement uses TRBV7-9 and TRBJ2-5; TCRdb indicates TRBD1, and absent DNA this call remains unverified. This CDR3 spans 12 amino acids. Germline CDR1 SEHNR, CDR2 FQNEAQ (reference sequence). This chain's CDR3 is CASSLQGETQYF.

The rearrangement links TRBV12-3 or TRBV12-4 to TRBJ2-3; the TCRdb call, TRBD1, lacks DNA for checking. There are 15 residues in the CDR3. CDR3 residues: CASSFGPLFTDTQYF.

The V call is TRBV12-3 or TRBV12-4, the J call TRBJ2-2; the TRBD2 assignment by TCRdb is unverifiable without DNA. The CDR3 spans 14 residues. CDR3 amino acids: CASSFGSVAGELFF.

V is TRBV20-1 and J is TRBJ1-3; TCRdb outputs TRBD1, but without DNA this stays unchecked. CDR1 is DFQATT, CDR2 SNEGSKA, per germline (reference sequence). The CDR3 contains 15 residues. CDR3 residues: CSATGTGSSGNTIYF.

V is TRBV5-1 and J is TRBJ2-5; the D gene TCRdb calls, TRBD2, cannot be checked with no DNA. Germline CDR1 reads SGHRS; CDR2 reads YFSETQ. This CDR3 is 16 amino acids long. The CDR3 here is CASSLGFGSVQETQYF.

This chain uses TRBV6-7 with TRBJ2-7; TCRdb indicates TRBD2, and absent DNA this call remains unverified. TRBV6-7 qualifies as an ORF whose function is uncertain. There are 13 residues in the CDR3. This CDR3 is CASIHGGAYEQYF.

V and J are TRBV5-1 and TRBJ1-1; TCRdb reports TRBD1, a call that lacks DNA to check it against. The germline CDR1 and CDR2 sequences are SGHRS and YFSETQ. The CDR3 contains 18 residues. The CDR3 is CASSFSRGTSPLDTEAFF.

J is TRBJ1-5 and V is TRBV10-1; TCRdb calls TRBD1, which cannot be checked without DNA. Germline V lookup: CDR1 WNHNN, CDR2 SYGVQD (reference sequence). The CDR3 covers 13 residues. The CDR3 spells CASSEQGIQPQHF.

This chain connects TRBV7-9 to TRBJ2-7; without DNA, the TCRdb call of TRBD2 cannot be checked. This CDR3 is built from 11 residues. Germline CDR1 SEHNR, CDR2 FQNEAQ (reference sequence). The chain's CDR3 is CASSLGVEQYF. Supplemented by reference TRBV7-9 and TRBJ2-7, the full variable domain reads DTGVSQNPRHKITKRGQNVTFRCDPISEHNRLYWYRQTLGQGPEFLTYFQNEAQLEKSRLLSDRFSAERPKGSFSTLEIQRTEQGDSAMYLCASSLGVEQYFGPGTRLTVT.

The CDR3 loop reads CASSLRGFNEKLFF. The gene calls are TRBV5-4 and TRBJ1-4; TCRdb picks TRBD1, but there is no DNA to check that call. The CDR3 consists of 14 residues. Per the germline V gene, CDR1 is SGHNT and CDR2 is YYREEE (reference sequence).